This T cell receptor beta chain derives from a study of response to subunit inactivated influenza vaccine. Study-level points and caveats: Seasonal influenza vaccination, on each occasion, was suggested by the authors to recruit few new T cells.

A single record per CDR3 protein comes from TCRdb applying MiXCR to the RT-PCR reads. Of 400,000 to 650,000 distinct CDR3 sequences listed, 6% to 9% were seen once; the top ten hold 10% to 15%. This clonotype was counted ten times or more. Antigen specificity is unknown. This CDR3 comprises 14 residues. V was clipped by 8 bases and J by 4 bases, with 18 bases between them. The source was PBMCs from blood, collected less than 25 months after vaccination. The TCR sequence derives from a man aged 45 to 70 who received an inactivated influenza vaccine. The chain links TRBV12-3 or TRBV12-4 to TRBJ2-7; tentatively, D is TRBD1 or TRBD2 (5 bases each). This chain's CDR3 is CASSAEGTPYEQYF. CDR3 nucleotide sequence: TGTGCCAGCTCTGCAGAGGGGACCCCTTACGAGCAGTACTTC.